In this sample, the clone carrying this T cell receptor (beta chain) turned up once. Assay: immunoSEQ multiplex PCR; the TCRdb copy retains only in-frame clones and omits some. The sample consists of around 84,000 clones, approximately 83% of them appearing once. The data were taken from a study of ipilimumab plus nivolumab after autologous stem cell transplantation. Looked up from germline, CDR1 is SGHAT and CDR2 is FQNNGV. The CDR3 runs to 16 residues. V lost 5 bases to trimming and J lost 2 bases; unmatched junction nucleotides: 8. The chain is built from TRBV11-2 and TRBJ2-3, with 9 nucleotides matching TRBD1. Sample: PBMCs, taken in a trial of ipilimumab plus nivolumab as post-transplant consolidation. The source of this sequence is a male donor with diffuse large B-cell lymphoma. The CDR3 loop reads CASSPGQGSYTDTQYF. The DNA for the CDR3 is TGTGCCAGCAGCCCCGGACAGGGGAGCTACACAGATACGCAGTATTTT.